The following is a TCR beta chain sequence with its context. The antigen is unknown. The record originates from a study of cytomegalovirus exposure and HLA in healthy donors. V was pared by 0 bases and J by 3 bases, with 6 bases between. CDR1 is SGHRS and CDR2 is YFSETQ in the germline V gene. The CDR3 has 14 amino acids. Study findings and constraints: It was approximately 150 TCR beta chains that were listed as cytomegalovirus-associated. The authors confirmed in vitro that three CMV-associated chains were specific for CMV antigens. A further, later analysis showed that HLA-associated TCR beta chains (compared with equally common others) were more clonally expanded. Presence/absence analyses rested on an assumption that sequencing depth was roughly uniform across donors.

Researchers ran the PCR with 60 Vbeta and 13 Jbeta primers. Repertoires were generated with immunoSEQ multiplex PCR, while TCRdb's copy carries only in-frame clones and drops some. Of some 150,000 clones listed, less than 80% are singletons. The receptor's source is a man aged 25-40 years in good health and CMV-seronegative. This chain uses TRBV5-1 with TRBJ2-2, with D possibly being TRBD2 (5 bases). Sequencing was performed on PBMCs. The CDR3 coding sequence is TGCGCCAGCAGCTTGGAGCGGTACACCGGGGAGCTGTTTTTT. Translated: CASSLERYTGELFF.